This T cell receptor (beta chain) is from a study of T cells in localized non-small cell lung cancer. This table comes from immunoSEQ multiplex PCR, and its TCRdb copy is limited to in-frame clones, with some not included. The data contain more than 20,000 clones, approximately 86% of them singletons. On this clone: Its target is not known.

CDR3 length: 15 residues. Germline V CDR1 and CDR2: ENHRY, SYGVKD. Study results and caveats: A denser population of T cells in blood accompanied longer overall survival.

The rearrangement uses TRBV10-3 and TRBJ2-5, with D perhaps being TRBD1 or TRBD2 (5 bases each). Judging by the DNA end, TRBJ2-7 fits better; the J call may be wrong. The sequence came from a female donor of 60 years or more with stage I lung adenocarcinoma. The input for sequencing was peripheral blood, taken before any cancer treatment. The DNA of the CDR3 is TGTGCCATCAGTGAATCTTTGGGGGTTGCCTACGAGCAGTACTTC. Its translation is CAISESLGVAYEQYF.